The TCR beta chain described here comes from a study of identical twins. TCRdb ran MiXCR on the 5' RACE reads and lists one entry per CDR3 protein. The sample consists of over 550,000 distinct CDR3 sequences, 7.1% of them appearing once. This clonotype was seen many times. These sequences were also reported in another study, on yellow fever vaccine responses in identical twins.

The source of this sequence is a young woman in good health. The sequencing sample was made of PBMCs.

CDR3 in amino acids: CASSLGVLYEQYF. CDR3 nucleotides: TGTGCCAGCAGTTTAGGGGTTTTGTACGAGCAGTACTTC. The chain has TRBV12-3 or TRBV12-4 and TRBJ2-7; D ambiguous. The CDR3 spans 13 residues. The V gene lost 1 base and the J gene lost 4 bases, with 8 bases spanning the gap.